This is a list of T cell receptor beta chains from one sample in a study of cytomegalovirus exposure and HLA in healthy donors. Method: immunoSEQ multiplex PCR; TCRdb's copy keeps in-frame clones and lacks some. The data show about 140,000 clones, with 73% seen just once and around 1.4% held by the top ten. What was sequenced was PBMCs. These receptor sequences come from a woman aged 40 to 50 in good health and CMV-seronegative. Each CDR3 is given with its conserved first and last residue. D genes are given only for firm matches. Clone size is given for some rows only: seen once, a few or many times, or a class if the clone is expanded.

abundance	v_gene	j_gene	d_gene	CDR3nt	CDR3aa
NA	TRBV9	TRBJ2-5	TRBD2	TGTGCCAGCAGCAAAGCGGGGGGGTCGGAGACCCAGTACTTC	CASSKAGGSETQYF
NA	TRBV6-5	TRBJ1-2	NA	TGTGCCAGCAGTTCTCACTTGCCAGGGGCGGACTATGGCTACACCTTC	CASSSHLPGADYGYTF
NA	TRBV7-6	TRBJ1-1	TRBD1	TGTGCCAGCAGCTTAACAGGGGGCACTGAAGCTTTCTTT	CASSLTGGTEAFF
NA	TRBV5-5	TRBJ1-1	NA	TGTGCTAGCAGCTTGTCTCGCACTGAAGCTTTCTTT	CASSLSRTEAFF
NA	TRBV6-1	TRBJ1-1	TRBD1	TGTGCCAGCAGTGAAGCGGGACAGGGGGACACTGAAGCTTTCTTT	CASSEAGQGDTEAFF
NA	TRBV4-2	TRBJ2-5	NA	TGTGCCAGCAGCCAAGAGGGTAGCGGAGCACAAGAGACCCAGTACTTC	CASSQEGSGAQETQYF
few	TRBV5-1	TRBJ1-1	NA	TGCGCCAGCAGCTGGAGAGGGGGAAACACTGAAGCTTTCTTT	CASSWRGGNTEAFF
once	TRBV2	TRBJ2-1	TRBD1	TGTGCCAGCGGGAACAGGGGCTCCTACAATGAGCAGTTCTTC	CASGNRGSYNEQFF
NA	TRBV21-1	TRBJ2-2	NA	TGTGCCAGCAGCGCAGAACAGGGGGCTAAAGGGGAGCTGTTTTTT	CASSAEQGAKGELFF
NA	TRBV2	TRBJ2-1	NA	TGTGCCAGCAGTGAAAGCAGGGAGGGGGACAATGAGCAGTTCTTC	CASSESREGDNEQFF
NA	TRBV7-9	TRBJ2-5	NA	TGTGCCAGCAGCTTAAGGGCGGGACTCCAAGAGACCCAGTACTTC	CASSLRAGLQETQYF
few	TRBV6-1	TRBJ1-1	NA	TGTGCCAGCCGGTTGTACCTGAACACTGAAGCTTTCTTT	CASRLYLNTEAFF
NA	TRBV9	TRBJ2-5	TRBD2	TGTGCCAGCAGTCTAGCGGGGGCGGGGGAAGAGACCCAGTACTTC	CASSLAGAGEETQYF
NA	TRBV21-1	TRBJ2-2	NA	TGTGCCAGCAGCAAAGCGGGACAGGGTGCCACCGGGGAGCTGTTTTTT	CASSKAGQGATGELFF
NA	TRBV19	TRBJ1-6	NA	TGTGCCAGTAGTATAGGGGACATCCTTGCAGGTTCACCCCTCCACTTT	CASSIGDILAGSPLHF
NA	TRBV12-5	TRBJ1-2	NA	TGTGCTAGTGGACCTCTCACCAAGGGGATCTATGGCTACACCTTC	CASGPLTKGIYGYTF
NA	TRBV13	TRBJ1-4	TRBD1	TGTGCCAGCAGCACGCGGGACAGGGGGGTGGTTAATGAAAAACTGTTTTTT	CASSTRDRGVVNEKLFF
NA	TRBV6-1	TRBJ1-2	NA	TGTGCCAGCAGTGGGGGCGTGGCTAACTATGGCTACACCTTC	CASSGGVANYGYTF
NA	TRBV19	TRBJ1-5	NA	TGTGCCAGTAGTATACCCGGCACAGGTTATCAGCCCCAGCATTTT	CASSIPGTGYQPQHF
NA	TRBV18	TRBJ2-7	TRBD1	TGTGCCAGCTCACCCGGACAGGGTCCCTACGAGCAGTACTTC	CASSPGQGPYEQYF
NA	TRBV5-1	TRBJ2-5	TRBD1	TGCGCCAGCAGCTTGGGGACAGGGGGACGCGGGTTCGGGGAGACCCAGTACTTC	CASSLGTGGRGFGETQYF
NA	TRBV28	TRBJ1-1	NA	TGTGCCAGCAGACCCTACAGGGAGAACACTGAAGCTTTCTTT	CASRPYRENTEAFF
NA	TRBV6-1	TRBJ2-1	TRBD2	TGTGCCAGCAGTGAACGTGTTACTAGCGGCCACAATGAGCAGTTCTTC	CASSERVTSGHNEQFF
NA	TRBV29-1	TRBJ2-1	NA	TGCAGCCTATCGGAGCGGGCGTACAATGAGCAGTTCTTC	CSLSERAYNEQFF
few	TRBV6-6	TRBJ1-2	TRBD1	TGTGCCAGCAGTTACTTACAGGGGGAGGGCGGCTACACCTTC	CASSYLQGEGGYTF
NA	TRBV11-2	TRBJ2-1	NA	TGTGCCAGCAGCTTAGAGGCAGGGTCGAATGAGCAGTTCTTC	CASSLEAGSNEQFF
few	TRBV6-6	TRBJ2-3	TRBD2	TGTGCCAGCTCTAGCGGAATTGAAAGCACAGATACGCAGTATTTT	CASSSGIESTDTQYF
once	TRBV6-1	TRBJ2-3	TRBD1	TGTGCCACCGGGACAGGGTTTAATTACCTAGATACGCAGTATTTT	CATGTGFNYLDTQYF
NA	TRBV28	TRBJ1-1	TRBD1	TGTGCCAGCAGCCCCAGTACAGGGGGATACACTGAAGCTTTCTTT	CASSPSTGGYTEAFF
NA	TRBV19	TRBJ1-4	NA	TGTGCCAGTAGTACCCGGGAGTCAGAAAAATATAATGAAAAACTGTTTTTT	CASSTRESEKYNEKLFF
NA	TRBV5-1	TRBJ1-5	TRBD1	TGCGCCAGCAGTCCGCTCCCCCGGACAGGGAATCAGCCCCAGCATTTT	CASSPLPRTGNQPQHF
NA	TRBV5-6	TRBJ2-2	NA	TGTGCCAGCAGCTTGGACTATCTCGGGGAGCTGTTTTTT	CASSLDYLGELFF
few	TRBV4-1	TRBJ2-5	TRBD1	TGCGCCAGCAGCCGAGGGACAGGGGAAGGGGAGACCCAGTACTTC	CASSRGTGEGETQYF
few	TRBV27	TRBJ1-1	NA	TGTGCCAGCAGTATGAGACCGGGCACTGAAGCTTTCTTT	CASSMRPGTEAFF
NA	TRBV5-1	TRBJ2-7	TRBD2	TGCGCCAGCAGCCCTAGCGGGGCCTCTCGCGAGCAGTACTTC	CASSPSGASREQYF
NA	TRBV7-3	TRBJ2-2	NA	TGTGCCAGCAGCTTCGTCCCGAACACCGGGGAGCTGTTTTTT	CASSFVPNTGELFF
NA	TRBV5-8	TRBJ1-6	TRBD1	TGTGCCAGCAGCTTACGGGAGACAGGGGTTTCACCCCTCCACTTT	CASSLRETGVSPLHF
NA	TRBV11-1	TRBJ1-3	TRBD1	TGTGCCAGCAGCCAGGACAGGGGTGGAAACACCATATATTTT	CASSQDRGGNTIYF
NA	TRBV27	TRBJ2-3	NA	TGTGCCAGCAGTTTACGGGGGACGGCCGACACGCAGTATTTT	CASSLRGTADTQYF
NA	TRBV4-1	TRBJ1-5	TRBD1	TGCGCCAGCAGCCAAGGGGGACAGACTAATCAGCCCCAGCATTTT	CASSQGGQTNQPQHF
NA	TRBV5-1	TRBJ1-2	NA	TGCGCCAGCAGCCCTCAGGGTGGTGTTTACACCTTC	CASSPQGGVYTF
NA	TRBV5-1	TRBJ2-1	NA	TGCGCCAGCAGCTCCCAGTTGAGGGTAACCTACAATGAGCAGTTCTTC	CASSSQLRVTYNEQFF
NA	TRBV29-1	TRBJ1-1	TRBD1	TGCAGCGCCCGTGGACAGGGCGTACCTGAAGCTTTCTTT	CSARGQGVPEAFF
NA	TRBV9	TRBJ1-5	NA	TGTGCCAGCAGCGTAGGTGTCGGCAATCAGCCCCAGCATTTT	CASSVGVGNQPQHF
NA	TRBV6-6	TRBJ1-2	TRBD1	TGTGCCAGCAGTAAGCAGGGGGGCGAAGGGAATGAGGGCTACACCTTC	CASSKQGGEGNEGYTF
NA	TRBV9	TRBJ1-2	TRBD1	TGTGCCAGCAGCGTAGATCCCGGACAGGGGGACTATGGCTACACCTTC	CASSVDPGQGDYGYTF
once	TRBV28	TRBJ1-5	TRBD1	TGTGCCAGCAGTCACTGGGGGACAGGCCGCAATCAGCCCCAGCATTTT	CASSHWGTGRNQPQHF
NA	TRBV5-1	TRBJ1-5	NA	TGCGCCAGCAGCCTGGACGGGAAGGGAAATCAGCCCCAGCATTTT	CASSLDGKGNQPQHF
NA	TRBV4-1	TRBJ1-4	TRBD1	TGCGCCAGCAGCCACTGGACAGGGGGAAATGAAAAACTGTTTTTT	CASSHWTGGNEKLFF
few	TRBV4-1	TRBJ2-3	TRBD1	TGCGCCAGCAGCCGGTCCGGGACAGGGAGCTCAGATACGCAGTATTTT	CASSRSGTGSSDTQYF
once	TRBV5-1	TRBJ1-1	TRBD1	TGCGCCAGCAGCTTGGATGGAAGGGACAGGGTCACTGAAGCTTTCTTT	CASSLDGRDRVTEAFF
NA	TRBV11-2	TRBJ2-6	NA	TGTGCCAGCAGAAGTATCAAGCCTGGGGCCAACGTCCTGACTTTC	CASRSIKPGANVLTF
NA	TRBV5-6	TRBJ2-7	NA	TGTGCCAGCAGCTTGGGGGACAACGAGTACGAGCAGTACTTC	CASSLGDNEYEQYF
few	TRBV6-1	TRBJ2-3	NA	TGTGCCAGCGGCAGACAGACAGATACGCAGTATTTT	CASGRQTDTQYF
NA	TRBV29-1	TRBJ2-5	TRBD1	TGCAGCGCCACCGGACAGGGGGACCAAGAGACCCAGTACTTC	CSATGQGDQETQYF
NA	TRBV11-3	TRBJ1-2	NA	TGTGCCAGCAATCGGGGGGCAGCTAACTATGGCTACACCTTC	CASNRGAANYGYTF
NA	TRBV7-8	TRBJ2-3	TRBD1	TGTGCCAGCAGCTTGGACAGGGTGGGAGATACGCAGTATTTT	CASSLDRVGDTQYF
NA	TRBV18	TRBJ2-4	NA	TGTGCCAGCTCACTTTACCGACAGTCCGACATTCAGTACTTC	CASSLYRQSDIQYF
few	TRBV4-1	TRBJ1-5	NA	TGCGCCAGCAGCCAAGTAGGAGGACCGAGCAATCAGCCCCAGCATTTT	CASSQVGGPSNQPQHF